This entry lists 8 T cell receptor beta chains sequenced from one sample in a study of T-cell memory formation after mild COVID-19. TCRdb reanalysed the 5' RACE reads using MiXCR and keeps one entry per CDR3 protein. The data show fewer than 500,000 distinct CDR3 sequences, around a quarter seen once. Sequencing was performed on PBMCs or a T cell subset sorted from them (not recorded which). The receptors originated from an adult woman who had mild COVID-19 (a few samples of this study predate the infection). Cell type and time point are not known.

The chain employs TRBV5-1 and TRBJ1-1, with no clear D. CDR1 SGHRS and CDR2 YFSETQ come from the germline V gene. This CDR3 comprises 12 residues. The V end lost 4 bases, the J end lost 11 bases, and 15 bases lay between the germline ends. The DNA for the CDR3 is TGCGCCAGCAGCCCTCGGCCCCCTGGGGCTTTCTTT. Residues: CASSPRPPGAFF.

The chain combines TRBV7-2 with TRBJ2-7, with a weak D call TRBD2 (5 bases). Trimming took off 1 base at V and 6 bases at J, with 10 bases between the two ends. Germline V gene lookup returns CDR1 SGHTA and CDR2 FQGNSA. The CDR3 has 13 amino acids. The CDR3 reads CASSLGIAGEQYF. In DNA, the CDR3 is TGTGCCAGCAGCTTAGGTATTGCGGGCGAGCAGTACTTC.

This chain connects TRBV7-9 to TRBJ2-7; TRBD1 aligns across 9 bases. V trimming: 1 base; J trimming: 6 bases; junction bases outside the gene matches: 7. The CDR3 runs 15 residues. Per germline, CDR1 SEHNR and CDR2 FQNEAQ (reference sequence). The CDR3 DNA reads as TGTGCCAGCAGCTTAGGAGGGACAGGGCGTCGCGAGCAGTACTTC. This translates into CASSLGGTGRREQYF.

Here the CDR3 reads CASSLRGIDQPQHF. The CDR3 nucleotides are TGTGCCAGCAGTTTAAGGGGAATCGATCAGCCCCAGCATTTT. The V call is TRBV12-3 or TRBV12-4, the J call TRBJ1-5, with D perhaps TRBD1 (5 bases). The CDR3 is made up of 14 amino acids. Trimming cost V 2 bases and J 5 bases, with 10 bases left between them.

This clonotype was counted a few times. The J gene is TRBJ2-5, the V gene TRBV11-2; 8 bases line up with TRBD2. J lost 7 bases, V lost 5 bases, and 12 bases had no gene match. The CDR3 covers 15 residues. In germline, CDR1 is SGHAT, CDR2 FQNNGV. The CDR3 here is CASSPGGSGGMTQYF. CDR3 nucleotide sequence: TGTGCCAGCAGCCCCGGGGGGAGCGGGGGTATGACCCAGTACTTC. The whole variable domain, filled in from reference TRBV11-2 and TRBJ2-5, reads EAGVAQSPRYKIIEKRQSVAFWCNPISGHATLYWYQQILGQGPKLLIQFQNNGVVDDSQLPKDRFSAERLKGVDSTLKIQPAKLEDSAVYLCASSPGGSGGMTQYFGPGTRLLVL.

This chain connects TRBV7-2 to TRBJ2-7; TRBD2 aligns across 10 bases. The germline CDR1 and CDR2 sequences are SGHTA and FQGNSA. V lost 5 bases, J lost 6 bases, and 10 bases stayed unmatched. This CDR3 is built from 15 residues. This chain's CDR3 is CASSLEGLARGEQYF. As DNA, the CDR3 is TGTGCCAGCAGCCTCGAGGGACTAGCGAGAGGCGAGCAGTACTTC.

The chain recombines TRBV7-6 with TRBJ2-1; D ambiguous. V was pared by 4 bases and J by 5 bases, with 6 bases between. The CDR3 contains 12 residues. Germline CDR1 reads SGHVS; CDR2 reads FNYEAQ. The CDR3 spells CASSSLDNEQFF. The CDR3 DNA reads as TGTGCCAGCAGCTCTCTCGACAATGAGCAGTTCTTC.

The chain recombines TRBV2 with TRBJ2-3; 11 bases are shared with TRBD2. V lost 7 bases and J lost 5; bases outside the gene matches: 11. The CDR3 has 16 residues. The germline V gene has CDR1 SNHLY and CDR2 FYNNEI. Here the CDR3 DNA reads TGTGCCAGCAAAAACCTACTAGCGGGGGAAGGAGATACGCAGTATTTT. Translating it yields CASKNLLAGEGDTQYF.